The 11 T cell receptor beta chains reported below all come from one sample, sequenced in a study of T cell responses to AZD1222 COVID-19 vaccine. Only in-frame clones appear in the TCRdb table, and some are missing; sequencing was by immunoSEQ multiplex PCR. Counted here are approximately 140,000 clones, about 94% occurring once; the ten biggest clones make up 4.5% to 6%. The specimen was peripheral blood, collected on day 0 of AZD1222 vaccination. These receptors came from an adult in good health.

The chain employs TRBV9 and TRBJ2-1; D ambiguous. This CDR3 is built from 14 residues. V was shortened by 4 bases and J by 8 bases, with 16 bases between the two germline ends. Germline assignment: CDR1 SGDLS and CDR2 YYNGEE. The CDR3 region is CASSPRLGFDEQFF. Here the CDR3 DNA reads TGTGCCAGCAGCCCCCGTTTAGGGTTTGATGAGCAGTTCTTC.

In this sample, this clone turned up a few times. V and J are TRBV9 and TRBJ1-1; D might be TRBD1 (5 bases). V dropped 2 bases and J dropped 4 bases, with 15 bases sitting between them. Germline CDR1 reads SGDLS; CDR2 reads YYNGEE. This CDR3 contains 15 residues. The CDR3 reads CASSVQGRGSTEAFF. CDR3 in DNA: TGTGCCAGCAGCGTTCAGGGTAGGGGATCCACTGAAGCTTTCTTT.

The genes are TRBV14 and TRBJ2-3, with 8 positions matching TRBD2. Germline CDR1 and CDR2: SGHDN and FVKESK. CDR3 size: 14 residues. V lost 4 bases and J lost 3; bases outside the gene matches: 3. The CDR3 is CASSRGLATDTQYF. The CDR3, as DNA: TGTGCCAGCAGCCGAGGACTAGCTACAGATACGCAGTATTTT.

The gene calls are TRBV6-1 and TRBJ1-2; D call uncertain. V was clipped by 2 bases and J by 2 bases, with 12 bases between them. CDR1 and CDR2 from the germline V gene are MNHNS and SASEGT. The CDR3 totals 15 residues. CDR3 DNA: TGTGCCAGCAGTGAACCTGGGAGTTCAAACTATGGCTACACCTTC. Translated: CASSEPGSSNYGYTF.

The gene calls are TRBV6-2 or TRBV6-3 and TRBJ2-1; D is unresolved. The CDR3 is made up of 12 amino acids. Germline V gives CDR1 MNHEY, CDR2 SVGEGT. With 2 bases removed from V and 8 bases from J, the gap between germline ends came to 7 bases. This CDR3 reads CASSYGLDEQFF. In DNA form, the CDR3 reads TGTGCCAGCAGTTACGGGCTGGATGAGCAGTTCTTC.

A few counts support this clone. The rearrangement joins TRBV27 to TRBJ1-1; a weak D match, TRBD1 (6 bases). V was trimmed by 7 bases and J by 3 bases, leaving 12 bases between them. This CDR3 region has 13 residues. Germline lookup yields CDR1 MNHEY and CDR2 SMNVEV (reference sequence). CDR3 bases: TGTGCCAGCAAAGGACAGCATTACACTGAAGCTTTCTTT. Amino acids: CASKGQHYTEAFF.

The rearrangement uses TRBV28 and TRBJ2-3; 10 positions match TRBD2. This CDR3 has 16 residues. V lost 6 bases and J lost 4; bases outside the gene matches: 10. Per the germline V gene, CDR1 is MDHEN and CDR2 is SYDVKM. The CDR3 coding sequence is TGTGCCAGCAGAACGTCCAGCGGGAGGGCCGCAGATACGCAGTATTTT. This sequence encodes CASRTSSGRAADTQYF.

This clone has a single count. The CDR3 loop reads CASSHLADTVGYGYTF. The CDR3 DNA reads as TGTGCCAGCAGCCACTTGGCGGACACCGTCGGCTATGGCTACACCTTC. This rearrangement joins TRBV11-2 to TRBJ1-2, with a tentative D call TRBD1 (5 bases). Trimming shortened V by 5 bases and J by 4 bases, and 20 bases separated the two germline ends. Germline lookup yields CDR1 SGHAT and CDR2 FQNNGV. The CDR3 loop spans 16 amino acids.

The chain links TRBV29-1 to TRBJ2-1, with D unresolved. V lost 4 bases to trimming and J lost 3 bases, with 4 bases between them. The CDR3 spans 11 residues. Per germline, CDR1 SQVTM and CDR2 ANQGSEA. CDR3 DNA sequence: TGCAGCGTTGGAGACTACAATGAGCAGTTCTTC. Residues: CSVGDYNEQFF.

In nucleotides, the CDR3 is TGTGCCAGCATCAGGGAGACCGGGGAGCTGTTTTTT. It codes for CASIRETGELFF. V and J are TRBV2 and TRBJ2-2; possibly TRBD1 or TRBD2 for D (5 bases each). There are 12 residues in the CDR3. Looked up from germline, CDR1 is SNHLY and CDR2 is FYNNEI. V lost 7 bases and J lost 5, with 8 bases in between.

This chain joins TRBV27 and TRBJ1-2; TRBD1 agrees at 11 bases. CDR1 MNHEY and CDR2 SMNVEV come from the germline V gene (reference sequence). This CDR3 contains 16 residues. With 6 bases clipped from V and 3 bases from J, the junction kept 9 bases outside the gene matches. DNA for the CDR3: TGTGCCAGCAGACCTCTAAAGGGACAGGGGGACTATGGCTACACCTTC. It specifies CASRPLKGQGDYGYTF.